These 16 T cell receptor beta chains share one sample of origin, sequenced in a study of human T cells and chemical hapten exposure. Time point denoted: pre-sensitization, week 0. Regarding treatment: therapeutic diphenylcyclopropenone sensitization with weekly scalp DPC. TCRdb analysed the RACE reads with MiXCR anew, one entry per CDR3 protein. This sample has 350,000 to 450,000 distinct CDR3 sequences; approximately 5.1% occur once, and the top ten carry around 2.6%. Specimen: whole blood, collected in connection with sensitization to the hapten diphenylcyclopropenone (DPC). The origin of the receptors is a woman between 45 and 60 years old with alopecia areata. Some clones in this sample may be carry-over from other donors' samples.

The genes are TRBV4-2 and TRBJ2-1, with D perhaps TRBD1 (5 bases). The germline V and J ends were trimmed by 0 bases and 5 bases, with 11 bases remaining between them. Germline lookup yields CDR1 LGHNA and CDR2 YNFKEQ. CDR3 length equals 15 residues. The CDR3 reads CASSQDGQGNNEQFF. The CDR3 DNA reads TGTGCCAGCAGCCAAGATGGGCAGGGTAACAATGAGCAGTTCTTC.

This clonotype has a count of ten or more. The chain joins TRBV20-1 to TRBJ2-3; D remains ambiguous. CDR1 is DFQATT and CDR2 is SNEGSKA in the germline V gene (reference sequence). The CDR3 has 11 amino acids. V was clipped by 5 bases and J by 2 bases, with 5 bases between them. The CDR3, as DNA: TGCAGTGCTGCGGTCACAGATACGCAGTATTTT. This sequence encodes CSAAVTDTQYF.

This clonotype was found many times. This chain joins TRBV7-7 and TRBJ2-3, with D perhaps TRBD1 or TRBD2 (5 bases each). Germline V gives CDR1 SSHAT, CDR2 FNYEAQ (reference sequence). This CDR3 is 15 amino acids long. Trimming left V 0 bases short and J 4 bases short, with 11 bases between. The CDR3 reads CASSLAGGYSDTQYF. The CDR3 DNA sequence: TGTGCCAGCAGCTTAGCTGGGGGATACTCAGATACGCAGTATTTT.

This clonotype came up many times. The chain has TRBV12-3 or TRBV12-4 and TRBJ2-2, with a tentative D call TRBD1 (5 bases). The CDR3 extends over 15 amino acids. Trimming cost V 3 bases and J 5 bases, with 13 bases left between them. CDR3 nucleotide sequence: TGTGCCAGCAGTTTTCCAGGGCGCTGGACCGGGGAGCTGTTTTTT. As protein: CASSFPGRWTGELFF.

Concerning this clonotype: This may stem from a read error, because a much larger clone lies one nucleotide away. The rearrangement uses TRBV29-1 and TRBJ2-5, with a weak D call TRBD1 (5 bases). Germline CDR1 SQVTM, CDR2 ANQGSEA. The CDR3 has 12 residues. The CDR3 bases are TGCAACGCGCACAGGAACGAGGAGACCCAGTACTTC. This translates into CNAHRNEETQYF.

There are a few counts of this clonotype. The genes are TRBV7-9 and TRBJ1-4, with no clear D. V was clipped by 0 bases and J by 4 bases, with 6 bases between them. The germline gives CDR1 SEHNR, CDR2 FQNEAQ (reference sequence). The CDR3 length is 14 residues. CDR3: CASSLAGRNEKLFF. CDR3 DNA sequence: TGTGCCAGCAGCTTAGCGGGCCGTAATGAAAAACTGTTTTTT.

Ten or more counts support this clonotype. The J gene is TRBJ2-7, the V gene TRBV20-1, with unresolved D. The V end lost 0 bases, the J end lost 4 bases, and 19 bases lay between the germline ends. Germline V gene data show CDR1 as DFQATT and CDR2 as SNEGSKA (reference sequence). CDR3 size: 16 residues. This CDR3 is CSARDRRASSIYEQYF. The CDR3 DNA is TGCAGTGCTAGAGATCGGAGAGCATCTTCAATTTACGAGCAGTACTTC.

This clonotype was observed a few times. The CDR3 sequence is CASEAYGYTF. CDR3 sequence (DNA): TGTGCCAGCGAAGCCTATGGCTACACCTTC. This chain joins TRBV25-1 and TRBJ1-2; D unresolved. The CDR3 is made up of 10 amino acids. Deletions cut 8 bases from V and 4 bases from J, with 5 bases between. Germline V lookup: CDR1 MGHDK, CDR2 SYGVNS.

The V and J genes are TRBV3-1 and TRBJ2-3, with 9 bases fitting TRBD2. Germline V lookup: CDR1 LGHDT, CDR2 YNNKEL (reference sequence). This CDR3 spans 17 amino acids. J gave up 4 bases and V 0 bases, and 8 bases lay outside the gene matches. CDR3 DNA sequence: TGTGCCAGCAGCCAAGATCGGGTTAGCGGGAGAGCAGATACGCAGTATTTT. Translation: CASSQDRVSGRADTQYF.

The chain is built from TRBV7-9 and TRBJ2-5; the match to TRBD2 covers 12 bases. V was pared by 3 bases and J by 5 bases, with 7 bases of the junction left unmatched. This CDR3 contains 16 residues. Germline V gene data show CDR1 as SEHNR and CDR2 as FQNEAQ (reference sequence). Here the CDR3 reads CASSFLSTSGRETQYF. In nucleotides, the CDR3 is TGTGCCAGCAGCTTCCTTTCTACTAGCGGGAGGGAGACCCAGTACTTC.

This clonotype was seen at least ten times. The chain couples TRBV7-8 to TRBJ2-3; D is possibly TRBD2 (6 bases). The CDR3 sequence is 17 residues long. Germline V lookup: CDR1 SGHVS, CDR2 FQNEAQ. V was cut by 2 bases and J by 2 bases, with 17 bases left in between. The CDR3 reads CASSLTPRGAPTDTQYF. The CDR3, as DNA: TGTGCCAGCAGCTTAACCCCCCGCGGGGCCCCCACAGATACGCAGTATTTT. The variable domain in full, completed from reference TRBV7-8 and TRBJ2-3, reads GAGVSQSPRYKVAKRGQDVALRCDPISGHVSLFWYQQALGQGPEFLTYFQNEAQLDKSGLPSDRFFAERPEGSVSTLKIQRTQQEDSAVYLCASSLTPRGAPTDTQYFGPGTRLTVL.

This clonotype came up a few times. This chain links TRBV28 with TRBJ2-3; the match to TRBD1 covers 10 bases. From germline, CDR1 is MDHEN and CDR2 SYDVKM. The CDR3 is 16 residues long. V dropped 3 bases and J dropped 4; count of bases not matched to a gene: 7. The CDR3 region is CASSFSGQGGADTQYF. The DNA of the CDR3 is TGTGCCAGCAGTTTCTCCGGACAGGGGGGCGCAGATACGCAGTATTTT.

This clonotype was found many times. V is TRBV28 and J is TRBJ2-5; D assignment may be TRBD1 or TRBD2 (5 bases each). The V and J ends lost 11 bases and 5 bases respectively, with 24 bases between them. CDR3 length: 15 residues. Germline-derived CDR1 and CDR2 are MDHEN and SYDVKM. The CDR3 sequence: CASSIIGSRGETQYF. CDR3 sequence (DNA): TGTGCCTCCAGTATAATCGGGTCGAGGGGCGAGACCCAGTACTTC.

This clonotype has ten or more counts. The V and J genes are TRBV5-6 and TRBJ2-7; D may correspond to TRBD1 or TRBD2 (5 bases each). V shed 3 bases and J shed 4 bases, with 8 bases lying between them. The CDR3 is made up of 12 amino acids. Germline values: CDR1 SGHDT, CDR2 YYEEEE. This CDR3 is CASSWGRYEQYF. The CDR3 DNA sequence: TGTGCCAGCAGCTGGGGACGGTACGAGCAGTACTTC.

The rearrangement uses TRBV5-1 and TRBJ2-2; tentatively, D is TRBD1 or TRBD2 (6 bases each). Looked up from germline, CDR1 is SGHRS and CDR2 is YFSETQ. Trimming took 0 bases from V and 4 from J, leaving 13 bases between them. The CDR3 runs to 16 residues. CDR3 bases: TGCGCCAGCAGCTTGGATGGGGGGCGAAGCACCGGGGAGCTGTTTTTT. Protein sequence: CASSLDGGRSTGELFF. The whole variable domain, filled in from reference TRBV5-1 and TRBJ2-2, reads KAGVTQTPRYLIKTRGQQVTLSCSPISGHRSVSWYQQTPGQGLQFLFEYFSETQRNKGNFPGRFSGRQFSNSRSEMNVSTLELGDSALYLCASSLDGGRSTGELFFGEGSRLTVL.

The table lists this clonotype with many counts. The chain uses TRBV4-1 and TRBJ2-2, with a tentative D call TRBD1 (6 bases). Deletions cut 3 bases from V and 10 bases from J, with 15 bases between. This CDR3 spans 14 amino acids. CDR1 MGHRA and CDR2 YSYEKL come from the germline V gene. The CDR3 DNA is TGCGCCAGCAGCCAGGTACAGGGTGTGGAGGAGCTGTTTTTT. Amino acid sequence: CASSQVQGVEELFF.